This T cell receptor (beta chain) was sequenced for a study of shared clonotypes between healthy human individuals. Whole-study results and caveats: Compared with memory subsets, naive subsets generally had larger estimated richness.

Turning to this clone: The target antigen is unknown. Other nucleotide sequences in the sample specify the same CDR3.

Germline assignment: CDR1 SGHNT and CDR2 YYREEE (reference sequence). Trimming pared 0 bases from V and 6 bases from J, leaving 10 bases between. CDR3 length: 14 amino acids. Running of the assay took place at deep level. For each subset, genomic DNA was distributed in equal portions over several immunoSEQ plates. Tens of thousands of T cell genomes, or roughly 200 ng DNA, went into the sorted-subset replicate PCRs. The data were produced by immunoSEQ multiplex PCR, yet TCRdb's version contains in-frame clones alone and is incomplete. The sample holds about 2,500,000 clones; more than 90% are singletons and the top ten take roughly 0.13%.

The V and J genes are TRBV5-4 and TRBJ2-1, with D uncertain. The TCR comes from a man younger than 35 in good health. The sequencing input was naive CD4+ T cells sorted from blood. The subset here: CD45RA+ positively selected. The CDR3 DNA reads TGTGCCAGCAGCTTGGCCGGTACCTCCAATGAGCAGTTCTTC. Its translation is CASSLAGTSNEQFF.